The 7 T cell receptor beta chains listed next were all sequenced from one sample in a study of T cells in Graves' hyperthyroidism and ophthalmopathy (dated by TCRdb to about 2019). Receptor libraries were prepared by multiplex PCR. Sequencing took place on an Illumina HiSeq 2000. Amplification of TCR beta CDR3 regions was carried out from RNA transcripts. For the first round of RT-PCR on the TCR CDR3, the HTBI primer set was used together with the Qiagen OneStep RT-PCR kit. TCRdb took the public reads, trimmed them with fastp at Q25, ran MiXCR for clone calling and kept in-frame beta chains. Rows are combined by CDR3 protein, so each entry shows the most common genes and DNA. A total of about 600,000 distinct CDR3 sequences appear in this sample, about 14% of them only once. The ten top clones hold around 13% of the sample. Material for sequencing was blood. Receptors originate from a woman aged 45-59 years with Graves' ophthalmopathy.

There are a few counts of this clonotype. The gene calls are TRBV11-2 and TRBJ2-1, with 12 bases fitting TRBD2. The trim removed 5 bases at V and 7 bases at J, leaving 9 bases unmatched. The germline V gene encodes CDR1 SGHAT and CDR2 FQNNGV. The CDR3 runs to 16 residues. This chain's CDR3 is CASSHLTSGSYNEQFF. The DNA of the CDR3 is TGTGCCAGCAGCCACCTGACTAGCGGGAGCTATAATGAGCAGTTCTTC.

This clonotype was counted at least ten times. The genes are TRBV12-3 or TRBV12-4 and TRBJ2-3, with 9 bases fitting TRBD2. Trimming took 0 bases from V and 1 from J; bases not matched to a gene: 2. This CDR3 comprises 16 residues. The CDR3 DNA sequence: TGTGCCAGCAGTTTAGCTAGCGGGAGTGGCACAGATACGCAGTATTTT. Its protein is CASSLASGSGTDTQYF.

In the case of this clonotype: A much more abundant neighbour one base away suggests this may be a read error. The V gene is TRBV5-5, the J gene TRBJ2-7; TRBD2 agrees at 10 bases. This CDR3 is built from 14 residues. V dropped 3 bases and J dropped 2; count of bases not matched to a gene: 2. From germline, CDR1 is SGHKS and CDR2 YYEKEE (reference sequence). The CDR3 DNA is TGTGCCAGCAGCTGGACTAGCGGTGCCTACGAGCAGTACTTC. This gives the protein CASSWTSGAYEQYF.

The table lists this clonotype with a few counts. V usage is TRBV4-2 and J usage is TRBJ2-5, with D maybe TRBD1 (5 bases). In germline, CDR1 is LGHNA, CDR2 YNFKEQ. Trimming took 1 base from V and 1 from J, leaving 7 bases between them. The CDR3 runs 14 residues. CDR3 amino acids: CASSQVDSQETQYF. CDR3 in DNA: TGTGCCAGCAGCCAAGTTGACAGCCAAGAGACCCAGTACTTC.

This clonotype was seen repeatedly, ten times or more. The chain combines TRBV7-2 with TRBJ2-2; D gene ambiguous. CDR1 and CDR2 from the germline V gene are SGHTA and FQGNSA. This CDR3 contains 15 residues. Trimming stripped 3 bases from V and 3 bases from J, with 11 bases between. The CDR3 DNA is TGTGCCAGCAGCTTCAAATCCCTGGACACCGGGGAGCTGTTTTTT. As protein: CASSFKSLDTGELFF.

Ten or more counts support this clonotype. In DNA, the CDR3 is TGTGCCAGCAGCTTTCGGGCCCCGTCCTACGAGCAGTACTTC. This gives the protein CASSFRAPSYEQYF. J is TRBJ2-7 and V is TRBV5-5; no reliable D call. The CDR3 is made up of 14 amino acids. Trimming took off 2 bases at V and 1 base at J, with 10 bases between the two ends. CDR1 and CDR2 from the germline V gene are SGHKS and YYEKEE (reference sequence).

This clonotype was observed at least ten times. The rearrangement joins TRBV7-3 to TRBJ2-3; 10 bases agree with TRBD2. This CDR3 comprises 16 residues. The germline V gene has CDR1 SGHTA and CDR2 FQGTGA. The trim removed 5 bases at V and 5 bases at J, leaving 10 bases unmatched. For the CDR3, the DNA is TGTGCCAGCAGCCATGGGAATAGCGGGAGGTTAGATACGCAGTATTTT. Protein sequence: CASSHGNSGRLDTQYF.